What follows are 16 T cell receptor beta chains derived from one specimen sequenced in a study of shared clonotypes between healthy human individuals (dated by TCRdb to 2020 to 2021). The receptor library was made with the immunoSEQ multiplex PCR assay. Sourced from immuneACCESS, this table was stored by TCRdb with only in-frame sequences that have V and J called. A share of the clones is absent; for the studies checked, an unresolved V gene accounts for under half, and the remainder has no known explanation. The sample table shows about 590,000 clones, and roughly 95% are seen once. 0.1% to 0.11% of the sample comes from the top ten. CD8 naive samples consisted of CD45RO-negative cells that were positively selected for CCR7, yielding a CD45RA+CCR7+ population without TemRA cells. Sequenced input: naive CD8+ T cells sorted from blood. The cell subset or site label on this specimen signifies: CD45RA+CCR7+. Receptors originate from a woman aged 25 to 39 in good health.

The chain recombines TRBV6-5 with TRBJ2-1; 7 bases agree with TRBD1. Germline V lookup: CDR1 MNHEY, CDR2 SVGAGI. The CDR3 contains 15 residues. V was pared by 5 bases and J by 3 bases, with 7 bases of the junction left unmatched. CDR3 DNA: TGTGCCAGCAGTCCACCCGGGACAGACTACAATGAGCAGTTCTTC. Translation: CASSPPGTDYNEQFF.

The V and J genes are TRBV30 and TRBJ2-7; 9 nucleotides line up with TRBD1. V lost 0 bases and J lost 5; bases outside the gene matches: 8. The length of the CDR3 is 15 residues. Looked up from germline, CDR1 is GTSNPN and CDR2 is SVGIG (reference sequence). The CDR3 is CAWSVGTGNIHEQYF. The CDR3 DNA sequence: TGTGCCTGGAGTGTTGGGACAGGGAATATACACGAGCAGTACTTC.

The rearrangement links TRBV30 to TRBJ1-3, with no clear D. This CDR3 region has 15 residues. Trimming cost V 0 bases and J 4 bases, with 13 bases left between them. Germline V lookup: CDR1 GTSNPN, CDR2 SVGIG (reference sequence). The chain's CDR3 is CAWSVSSSLGNTIYF. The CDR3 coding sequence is TGTGCCTGGAGTGTATCCTCCTCTCTGGGAAACACCATATATTTT.

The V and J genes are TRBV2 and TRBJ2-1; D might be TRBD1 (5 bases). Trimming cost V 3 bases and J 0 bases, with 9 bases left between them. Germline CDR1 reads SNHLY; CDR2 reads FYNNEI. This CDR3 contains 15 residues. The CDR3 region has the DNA TGTGCCAGCAGTGACCCTCAGGGCTCCTACAATGAGCAGTTCTTC. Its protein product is CASSDPQGSYNEQFF.

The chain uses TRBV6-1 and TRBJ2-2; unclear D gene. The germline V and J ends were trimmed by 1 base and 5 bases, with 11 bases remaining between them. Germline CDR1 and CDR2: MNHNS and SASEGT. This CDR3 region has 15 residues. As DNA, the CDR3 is TGTGCCAGCAGTGAAGGTCTAGGTTGGACCGGGGAGCTGTTTTTT. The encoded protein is CASSEGLGWTGELFF.

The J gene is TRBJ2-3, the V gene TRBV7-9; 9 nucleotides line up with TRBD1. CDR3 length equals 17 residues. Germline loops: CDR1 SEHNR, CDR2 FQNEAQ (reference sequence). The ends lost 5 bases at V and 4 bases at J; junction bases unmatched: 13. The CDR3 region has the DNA TGTGCCAGCAGCGACTCCGGGACAGGGCCATGGGCAGATACGCAGTATTTT. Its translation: CASSDSGTGPWADTQYF. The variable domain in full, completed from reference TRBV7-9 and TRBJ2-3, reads DTGVSQNPRHKITKRGQNVTFRCDPISEHNRLYWYRQTLGQGPEFLTYFQNEAQLEKSRLLSDRFSAERPKGSFSTLEIQRTEQGDSAMYLCASSDSGTGPWADTQYFGPGTRLTVL.

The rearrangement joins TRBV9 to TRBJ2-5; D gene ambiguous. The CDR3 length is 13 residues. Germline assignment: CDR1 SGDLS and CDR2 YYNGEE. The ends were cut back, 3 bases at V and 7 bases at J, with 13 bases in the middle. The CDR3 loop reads CASSEGGYGTQYF. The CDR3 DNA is TGTGCCAGCAGCGAAGGCGGTTACGGGACCCAGTACTTC.

The CDR3 loop is CASSPGASGANVLTF. DNA for the CDR3: TGTGCCAGCAGCCCAGGGGCTAGTGGGGCCAACGTCCTGACTTTC. The chain couples TRBV9 to TRBJ2-6, with a possible D match to TRBD1 (6 bases). Germline CDR1 reads SGDLS; CDR2 reads YYNGEE. CDR3 size: 15 residues. Trimming left V 4 bases short and J 3 bases short, with 11 bases between. Full variable domain (remainder filled in from reference TRBV9 and TRBJ2-6): DSGVTQTPKHLITATGQRVTLRCSPRSGDLSVYWYQQSLDQGLQFLIQYYNGEERAKGNILERFSAQQFPDLHSELNLSSLELGDSALYFCASSPGASGANVLTFGAGSRLTVL.

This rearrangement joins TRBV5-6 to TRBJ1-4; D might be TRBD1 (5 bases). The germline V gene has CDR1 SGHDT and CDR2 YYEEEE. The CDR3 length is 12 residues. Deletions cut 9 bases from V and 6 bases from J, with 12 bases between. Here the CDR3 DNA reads TGTGCCAATTTAGGGGAAGATGAAAAACTGTTTTTT. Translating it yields CANLGEDEKLFF.

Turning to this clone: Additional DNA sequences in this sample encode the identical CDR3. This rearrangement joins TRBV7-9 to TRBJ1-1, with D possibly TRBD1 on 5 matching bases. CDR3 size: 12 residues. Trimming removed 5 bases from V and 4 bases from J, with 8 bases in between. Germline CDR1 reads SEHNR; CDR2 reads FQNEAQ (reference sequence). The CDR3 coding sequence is TGTGCCAGCAGCCCGGGGGGCACTGAAGCTTTCTTT. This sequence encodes CASSPGGTEAFF.

Here the CDR3 reads CASIPPRGQETQYF. The DNA of the CDR3 is TGTGCCAGCATCCCGCCCAGGGGCCAAGAGACCCAGTACTTC. This chain joins TRBV7-9 and TRBJ2-5; D might be TRBD1 (6 bases). From germline, CDR1 is SEHNR and CDR2 FQNEAQ (reference sequence). The CDR3 sequence is 14 residues long. V lost 7 bases and J lost 1, with 13 bases in between.

The CDR3 protein is CAWSVILAGGPVEQFF. The DNA for the CDR3 is TGTGCCTGGAGTGTAATTCTAGCGGGAGGGCCTGTTGAGCAGTTCTTC. The chain has TRBV30 and TRBJ2-1; 12 nucleotides align to TRBD2. The CDR3 runs 16 residues. J gave up 9 bases and V 0 bases, and 9 bases lay outside the gene matches. Looked up from germline, CDR1 is GTSNPN and CDR2 is SVGIG (reference sequence).

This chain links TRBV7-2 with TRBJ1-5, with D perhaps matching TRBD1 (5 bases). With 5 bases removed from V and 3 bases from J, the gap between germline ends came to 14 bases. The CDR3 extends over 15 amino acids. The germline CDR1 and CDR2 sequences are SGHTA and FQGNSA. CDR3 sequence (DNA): TGTGCCAGCAGCCCAGGGACGGGAAACAATCAGCCCCAGCATTTT. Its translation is CASSPGTGNNQPQHF.

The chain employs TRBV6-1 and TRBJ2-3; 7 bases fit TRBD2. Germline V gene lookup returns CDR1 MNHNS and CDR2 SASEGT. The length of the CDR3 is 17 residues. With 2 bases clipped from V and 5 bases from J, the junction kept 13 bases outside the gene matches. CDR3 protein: CASSEWLGEGLKDTQYF. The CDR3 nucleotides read TGTGCCAGCAGTGAATGGCTAGGGGAGGGCCTTAAAGATACGCAGTATTTT.

The CDR3 DNA reads TGCGCCAGCAGTCCCCGACCTGAGACAGGGGGCGTAACCTTC. Protein: CASSPRPETGGVTF. V is TRBV23-1 and J is TRBJ1-2, with 10 bases that match TRBD1. TRBV23-1 is flagged as an ORF with uncertain function. The CDR3 extends over 14 amino acids. V was pared by 4 bases and J by 14 bases, with 13 bases of the junction left unmatched.

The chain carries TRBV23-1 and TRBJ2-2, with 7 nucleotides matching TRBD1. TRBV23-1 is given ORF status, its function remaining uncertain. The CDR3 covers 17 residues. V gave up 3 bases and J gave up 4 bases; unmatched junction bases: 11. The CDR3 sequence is CASSHRRQGPSTGELFF. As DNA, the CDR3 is TGCGCCAGCAGTCATCGCCGACAGGGACCATCCACCGGGGAGCTGTTTTTT.